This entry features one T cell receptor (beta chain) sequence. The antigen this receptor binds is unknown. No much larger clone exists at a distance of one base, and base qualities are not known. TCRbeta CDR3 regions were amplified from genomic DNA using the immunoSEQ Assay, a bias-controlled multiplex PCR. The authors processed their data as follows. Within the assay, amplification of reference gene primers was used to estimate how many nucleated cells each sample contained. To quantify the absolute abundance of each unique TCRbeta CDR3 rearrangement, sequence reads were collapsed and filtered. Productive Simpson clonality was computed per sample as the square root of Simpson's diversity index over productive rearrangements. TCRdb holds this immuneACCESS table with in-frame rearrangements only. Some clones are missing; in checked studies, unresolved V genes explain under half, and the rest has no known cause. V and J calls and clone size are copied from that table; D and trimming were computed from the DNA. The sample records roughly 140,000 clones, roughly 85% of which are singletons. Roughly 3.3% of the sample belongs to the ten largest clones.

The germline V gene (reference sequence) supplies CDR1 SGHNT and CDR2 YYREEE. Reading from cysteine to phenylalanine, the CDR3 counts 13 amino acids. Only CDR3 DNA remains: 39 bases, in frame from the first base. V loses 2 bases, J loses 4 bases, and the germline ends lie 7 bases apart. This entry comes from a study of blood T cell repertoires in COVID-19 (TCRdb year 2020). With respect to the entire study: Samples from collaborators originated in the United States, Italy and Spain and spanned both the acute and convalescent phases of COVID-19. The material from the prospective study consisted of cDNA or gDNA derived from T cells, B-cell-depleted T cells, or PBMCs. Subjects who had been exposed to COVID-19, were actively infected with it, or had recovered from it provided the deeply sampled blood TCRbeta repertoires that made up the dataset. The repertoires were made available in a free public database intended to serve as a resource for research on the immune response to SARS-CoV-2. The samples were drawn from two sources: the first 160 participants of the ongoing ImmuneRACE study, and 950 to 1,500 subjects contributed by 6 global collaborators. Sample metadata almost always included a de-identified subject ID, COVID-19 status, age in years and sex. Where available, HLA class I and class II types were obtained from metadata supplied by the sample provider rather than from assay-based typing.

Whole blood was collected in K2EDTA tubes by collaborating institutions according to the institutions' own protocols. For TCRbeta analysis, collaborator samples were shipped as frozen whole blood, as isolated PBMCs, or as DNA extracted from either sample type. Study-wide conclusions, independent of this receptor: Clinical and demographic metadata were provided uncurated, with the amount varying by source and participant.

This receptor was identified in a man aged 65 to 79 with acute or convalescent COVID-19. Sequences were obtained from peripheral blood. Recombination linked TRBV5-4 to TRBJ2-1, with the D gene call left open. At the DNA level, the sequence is TGTGCCAGCAGCTTTGAACAGTACAATGAGCAGTTCTTC. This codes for CASSFEQYNEQFF.